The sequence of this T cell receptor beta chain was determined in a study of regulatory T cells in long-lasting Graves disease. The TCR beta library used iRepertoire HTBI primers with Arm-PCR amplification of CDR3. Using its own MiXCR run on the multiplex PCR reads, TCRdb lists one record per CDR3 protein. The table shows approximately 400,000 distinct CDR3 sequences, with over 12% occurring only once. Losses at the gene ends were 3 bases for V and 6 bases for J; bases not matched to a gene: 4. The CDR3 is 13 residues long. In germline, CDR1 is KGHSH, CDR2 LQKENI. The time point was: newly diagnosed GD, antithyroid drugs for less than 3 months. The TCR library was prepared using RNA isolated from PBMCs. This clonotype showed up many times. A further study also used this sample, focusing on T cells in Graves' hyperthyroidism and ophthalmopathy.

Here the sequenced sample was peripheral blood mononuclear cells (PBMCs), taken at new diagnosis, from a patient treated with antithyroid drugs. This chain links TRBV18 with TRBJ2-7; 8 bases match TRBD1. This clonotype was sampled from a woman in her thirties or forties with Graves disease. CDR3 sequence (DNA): TGTGCCAGCTCACCGGGACAGGTGGTCGAGCAGTACTTC. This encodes CASSPGQVVEQYF.